This TCR beta chain was documented in a study of blood T cell repertoires in COVID-19 (dated by TCRdb to 2018 to 2020). Study-wide context: Collaborator samples came from the United States, Italy and Spain and covered acute and convalescent phases of COVID-19. The prospective study material was composed of cDNA or gDNA derived from T cells, B-cell-depleted T cells, or PBMCs. Deeply sampled blood TCRbeta repertoires from subjects exposed to, actively infected with, or recovered from COVID-19 were included in the dataset. The repertoires were made available in a free public database intended to serve as a resource for research on the immune response to SARS-CoV-2. The samples were drawn from the first 160 participants of the ongoing ImmuneRACE study and from about 1,200 subjects provided by 6 global collaborators. Sample metadata almost always included a de-identified subject ID, COVID-19 status, age in years and sex. Where available, HLA class I and class II types were obtained from metadata supplied by the sample provider rather than from assay-based typing. The full study reports these points: How much clinical and demographic metadata was included differed by source and by participant, and the metadata was provided uncurated.

Remarks on this clone: The specificity of this receptor is unknown. Base qualities are not at hand, and no much larger clone is one base apart.

Via the germline V gene, CDR1 is MNHNS and CDR2 SASEGT. V and J lose 2 bases and 11 bases, and a span of 16 bases separates them. Inclusive of the bounding cysteine and phenylalanine, the CDR3 is 14 residues long. Left in the record is the CDR3 DNA by itself, 42 bases read in frame from the first base. Whole blood was collected in K2EDTA tubes by collaborating institutions according to the institutions' own protocols. Collaborator samples were shipped for TCRbeta analysis as frozen whole blood, isolated PBMCs, or DNA extracted from either sample type. TCRbeta CDR3 regions were amplified from genomic DNA by means of the immunoSEQ Assay, a bias-controlled multiplex PCR. For the original study's pipeline: Nucleated cell counts per sample were estimated from amplification of reference gene primers within the assay. Sequence reads were collapsed and filtered to measure the absolute abundance of every unique TCRbeta CDR3 rearrangement. Productive Simpson clonality was computed per sample as the square root of Simpson's diversity index over productive rearrangements. Entries here come from immuneACCESS through TCRdb and include only in-frame sequences with V and J called. Some clones fail to appear in such tables; in the studies checked, an unresolved V gene covers under half of the shortfall, and the cause of the remainder is unknown. D and trimming come from the DNA, and the V and J calls and clone size come from that table. In all, the sample holds 300,000 to 350,000 clones, and around 80% of those were seen once. The ten largest clonotypes hold approximately 3.1% of the sample.

The TCR sequence derives from a man under 40 with active or convalescent COVID-19. Sequences were obtained from peripheral blood. The chain joins TRBV6-1 to TRBJ1-5; a tentative D call is TRBD1 (5 bases match). The CDR3 corresponds to CASSELTDPLAQHF. The DNA sequence is as follows: TGTGCCAGCAGTGAATTGACAGACCCCTTGGCCCAGCATTTT.